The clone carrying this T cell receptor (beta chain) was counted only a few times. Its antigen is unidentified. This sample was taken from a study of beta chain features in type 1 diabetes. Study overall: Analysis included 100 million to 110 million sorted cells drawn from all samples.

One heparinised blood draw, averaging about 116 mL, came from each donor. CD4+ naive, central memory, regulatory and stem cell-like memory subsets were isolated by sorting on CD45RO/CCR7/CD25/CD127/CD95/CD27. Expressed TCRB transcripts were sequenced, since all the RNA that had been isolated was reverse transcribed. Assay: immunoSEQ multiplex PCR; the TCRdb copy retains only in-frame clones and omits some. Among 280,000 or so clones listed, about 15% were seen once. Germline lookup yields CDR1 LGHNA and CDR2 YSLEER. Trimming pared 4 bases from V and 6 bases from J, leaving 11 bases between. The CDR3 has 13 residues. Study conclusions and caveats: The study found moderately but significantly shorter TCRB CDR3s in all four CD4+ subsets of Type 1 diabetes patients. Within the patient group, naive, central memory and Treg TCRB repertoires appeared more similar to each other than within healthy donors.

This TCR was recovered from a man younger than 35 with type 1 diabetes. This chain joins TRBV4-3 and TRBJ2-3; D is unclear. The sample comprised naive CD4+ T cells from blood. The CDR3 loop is CASSPTVSDTQYF. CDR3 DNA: TGCGCCAGCAGCCCTACGGTGAGCGATACGCAGTATTTT.